These 15 T cell receptor beta chains came from one sample sequenced in a study of T cells in localized non-small cell lung cancer. Repertoires were generated with immunoSEQ multiplex PCR, while TCRdb's copy carries only in-frame clones and drops some. Here the sample spans around 5,600 clones, less than 25% being singletons. Sequencing used lung tumor tissue, obtained before any cancer treatment. Receptors were obtained from a female donor aged 60 or older with stage I lung adenocarcinoma.

The chain links TRBV28 to TRBJ2-1; 11 bases are a match to TRBD2. The CDR3 is made up of 15 amino acids. Per germline, CDR1 MDHEN and CDR2 SYDVKM. The trim removed 3 bases at V and 7 bases at J, leaving 5 bases unmatched. The chain's CDR3 is CASSFGTSGSNEQFF. DNA of the CDR3: TGTGCCAGCAGTTTTGGTACTAGCGGGAGTAATGAGCAGTTCTTC.

This clone came up a few times. V usage is TRBV11-3 and J usage is TRBJ2-1, with 12 bases lining up with TRBD2. The CDR3 covers 16 residues. The V and J ends lost 2 bases and 4 bases, in that order; junction bases with no gene match: 3. Per germline, CDR1 SGHNT and CDR2 YENEEA. The DNA of the CDR3 is TGTGCCAGCAGCTTAAAGGGACTAGCGGGTTACAATGAGCAGTTCTTC. Encoded protein: CASSLKGLAGYNEQFF.

The table lists this clone with a few counts. V is TRBV11-3 and J is TRBJ2-5; weak D call: TRBD1 (6 bases). V dropped 4 bases and J dropped 1 base, with 10 bases sitting between them. From germline, CDR1 is SGHNT and CDR2 YENEEA. The CDR3 loop spans 14 amino acids. The CDR3 region is CASSSGQPQETQYF. The CDR3 DNA sequence: TGTGCCAGCAGCTCTGGACAGCCCCAAGAGACCCAGTACTTC.

This clone occurred a few times. The chain couples TRBV11-3 to TRBJ2-7, with 8 bases matching TRBD2. Germline V gene lookup returns CDR1 SGHNT and CDR2 YENEEA. The J segment lost 5 bases and the V segment lost 5 bases, leaving 8 bases of the junction unmatched. The CDR3 spans 14 residues. The CDR3 reads CASSGSGTRDEQYF. The DNA of the CDR3 is TGTGCCAGCAGCGGTAGCGGGACTAGGGACGAGCAGTACTTC.

The rearrangement uses TRBV11-3 and TRBJ1-4, with D uncertain. The CDR3 extends over 15 amino acids. Germline V gene sequence: CDR1 SGHNT, CDR2 YENEEA. V was shortened by 5 bases and J by 0 bases, with 10 bases between the two germline ends. The CDR3 nucleotides read TGTGCCAGCAGCCCTACAGCTGCAACTAATGAAAAACTGTTTTTT. This gives the protein CASSPTAATNEKLFF.

This clone was recorded a few times. This chain joins TRBV11-3 and TRBJ2-1; unclear D gene. The V end was cut by 8 bases, the J end by 2 bases, with 13 bases between. The CDR3 is 14 residues long. CDR1 SGHNT and CDR2 YENEEA come from the germline V gene. The CDR3 region has the DNA TGTGCCAGCGGGGTGGGTACTACCTACAATGAGCAGTTCTTC. Translated, it gives CASGVGTTYNEQFF.

The genes are TRBV30 and TRBJ1-4; TRBD1 might be the D (5 bases). CDR1 is GTSNPN and CDR2 is SVGIG in the germline V gene (reference sequence). Trimming left V 3 bases short and J 7 bases short, with 12 bases between. The CDR3 contains 13 residues. CDR3 sequence (DNA): TGTGCCTGGAGATCCAGGGCGCGTGAAAAACTGTTTTTT. This translates into CAWRSRAREKLFF.

This clone came up a few times. The germline gene is not matched at one end of the junction; a read error may be the cause. The chain is built from TRBV6-8 and TRBJ1-1; D uncertain. This CDR3 has 12 residues. The germline CDR1 and CDR2 sequences are MNHGY and SAAAGT. CDR3 nucleotide sequence: TGTGCCATCAGTGGAGGGAACACTGAAGCTTTCTTT. Protein: CAISGGNTEAFF.

This clone is labeled as medium-sized. The chain links TRBV6-8 to TRBJ2-5; 7 nucleotides agree with TRBD2. V gave up 2 bases and J gave up 5 bases; unmatched junction bases: 11. The germline V gene has CDR1 MNHGY and CDR2 SAAAGT. The CDR3 has 16 residues. The CDR3 protein is CASSYLQLASWETQYF. DNA of the CDR3: TGTGCCAGCAGTTACCTTCAACTAGCGAGTTGGGAGACCCAGTACTTC.

This chain joins TRBV9 and TRBJ2-3, with a tentative D call TRBD2 (6 bases). The CDR3 covers 14 residues. V was shortened by 7 bases and J by 2 bases, with 14 bases between the two germline ends. CDR1 is SGDLS and CDR2 is YYNGEE in the germline V gene. CDR3 in amino acids: CASSPRTNTDTQYF. In nucleotides, the CDR3 is TGTGCCAGCTCTCCCCGGACTAACACAGATACGCAGTATTTT.

By proportion, this clone is medium-sized. The V call is TRBV11-3, the J call TRBJ2-1; TRBD2 is a possible D gene (5 bases). V lost 5 bases, J lost 0 bases, and 11 bases lay in between. The CDR3 runs 15 residues. Germline V gene lookup returns CDR1 SGHNT and CDR2 YENEEA. The CDR3: CASSPQTSSYNEQFF. The CDR3 DNA reads as TGTGCCAGCAGCCCCCAAACTAGCTCCTACAATGAGCAGTTCTTC.

This clone came up a few times. The rearrangement joins TRBV6-8 to TRBJ2-7, with D unclear. This CDR3 has 15 residues. Germline V gene lookup returns CDR1 MNHGY and CDR2 SAAAGT. V lost 4 bases and J 0 bases, leaving 13 bases between the germline ends. The CDR3, as DNA: TGTGCCAGCAGTTGGGCGGACGGATACTCCTACGAGCAGTACTTC. Amino acids: CASSWADGYSYEQYF.

The chain links TRBV28 to TRBJ1-1; 7 nucleotides agree with TRBD1. The CDR3 loop spans 16 amino acids. Germline V gene data show CDR1 as MDHEN and CDR2 as SYDVKM. The V and J ends lost 6 bases and 1 base, in that order; junction bases with no gene match: 11. CDR3 region: CASSFQGGGWNTEAFF. For the CDR3, the DNA is TGTGCCAGCAGCTTCCAGGGGGGGGGCTGGAACACTGAAGCTTTCTTT.

This clone was detected ten times or more. The genes are TRBV6-8 and TRBJ2-3; 8 nucleotides align to TRBD2. This CDR3 spans 15 amino acids. CDR1 and CDR2 (germline): MNHGY, SAAAGT. V was pared by 2 bases and J by 1 base, with 2 bases of the junction left unmatched. CDR3 bases: TGTGCCAGCAGTTACCCGACTAGCGGCACAGATACGCAGTATTTT. Translating gives CASSYPTSGTDTQYF.

The chain employs TRBV11-3 and TRBJ1-3; D unresolved. V was cut by 3 bases and J by 5 bases, with 11 bases left in between. The CDR3 runs to 14 residues. Per the germline V gene, CDR1 is SGHNT and CDR2 is YENEEA. DNA for the CDR3: TGTGCCAGCAGCTTTGAGGCAGGCCGAAACACCATATATTTT. Translation gives CASSFEAGRNTIYF.